Listed below are T cell receptor beta chains from one sample, sequenced in a study of T cell repertoires in cytomegalovirus infection. TCRdb re-analysed the reads in MiXCR, keeping a single row per CDR3 protein. The sample shows about a million distinct CDR3 sequences, approximately 31% of them seen only once. What these receptors recognize is not known. The sample was cultured CD8+ T cells from PBMCs, taken from culture after CMV antigen stimulation. All receptors come from a human donor in good health (CMV status not recorded). Some clones in this sample may be carry-over from other donors' samples. CDR3s include the opening cysteine and the closing phenylalanine or tryptophan. A D gene is named only where the DNA matches it firmly. The size entry is marked missing in some rows and otherwise reads once, few, many or a size class.

clone size	J gene	D gene	V gene	CDR3 DNA	CDR3 protein
.	TRBJ2-7	TRBD2	TRBV12-3/TRBV12-4	TGTGCCAGCAACAAAGCGGGACCCTCCTACGAGCAGTACTTC	CASNKAGPSYEQYF
many	TRBJ2-5	.	TRBV7-8	TGTGCCAGCAGCTTGTCGGGCTCCGCCAGTGCGACCCAGTACTTC	CASSLSGSASATQYF
many	TRBJ1-1	.	TRBV7-6	TGTGCCAGCAGCTTAGAAGGACGGGTCACTGAAGCTTTCTTT	CASSLEGRVTEAFF
.	TRBJ2-6	.	TRBV2	TGTGCCAGCAATGTCGGACGGGACTCTGGGGCCAACGTCCTGACTTTC	CASNVGRDSGANVLTF
many	TRBJ1-5	TRBD1	TRBV6-1	TGTGCCAGCAGTGAAGCGCGACAGGGACGTCAGCCCCAGCATTTT	CASSEARQGRQPQHF
many	TRBJ2-1	.	TRBV7-2	TGTGCCAGCAGCTCCGGGGGGCACAATGAGCAGTTCTTC	CASSSGGHNEQFF
.	TRBJ2-5	.	TRBV12-3/TRBV12-4	TGTGCCAGCAGTTTGGTCCAGACGGAGACCCAGTACTTC	CASSLVQTETQYF
few	TRBJ2-1	.	TRBV6-5	TGTGCCAGCAGTTACCTACCAAGGGTTTACAACCGGAATGAGCAGTTCTTC	CASSYLPRVYNRNEQFF
.	TRBJ2-5	TRBD2	TRBV27	TGTGCCAGCAGTTCCCAAGCGGGGGCTCACCAAGAGACCCAGTACTTC	CASSSQAGAHQETQYF
.	TRBJ2-3	TRBD2	TRBV19	TGTGCCAGTAAAGACAGCGGGGGGGTCACAGATACGCAGTATTTT	CASKDSGGVTDTQYF
.	TRBJ2-6	TRBD1	TRBV9	TGTGCCAGCAGCGATCCGGAACAGGGGGTCTCTGGGGCCAACGTCCTGACTTTC	CASSDPEQGVSGANVLTF
.	TRBJ1-1	.	TRBV27	TGTGCCAACAGTCTCAGTACGGGGACTGAAGCTTTCTTT	CANSLSTGTEAFF
many	TRBJ2-1	TRBD2	TRBV7-6	TGTGCCAGCAGCTTGCTAGCGGGGGAAGACAATGAGCAGTTCTTC	CASSLLAGEDNEQFF
.	TRBJ2-1	.	TRBV4-2	TGTGCCAGCAGCCAAGAGGAGGGGGGGCAGGGCAATGAGCAGTTCTTC	CASSQEEGGQGNEQFF
.	TRBJ1-2	.	TRBV27	TGTGCCAGCAGTTTATCCCTCGGCCTTACAGGATACTATGGCTACACCTTC	CASSLSLGLTGYYGYTF
.	TRBJ1-5	.	TRBV7-8	TGTGCCAGCAGCTTAATTAGTCAGGGGCTGATTTTTAGGGGCAATCAGCCCCAGCATTTT	CASSLISQGLIFRGNQPQHF
.	TRBJ2-7	.	TRBV20-1	TGCAGTGCTAGAGAGGGAGCTACCAACGAGCAGTACTTC	CSAREGATNEQYF
.	TRBJ2-1	TRBD2	TRBV5-4	TGTGCCAGCAGCTTGGCCACGCTAGCGGGGGCCTACAATGAGCAGTTCTTC	CASSLATLAGAYNEQFF
.	TRBJ2-1	.	TRBV14	TGTGCCAGCAGCCAGTACGGGGGGCCCAATGAGCAGTTCTTC	CASSQYGGPNEQFF
many	TRBJ2-7	TRBD2	TRBV7-2	TGTGCCAGCAGCTTCTACTTTCTCGGGGGGGGCCCCTACGAGCAGTACTTC	CASSFYFLGGGPYEQYF
few	TRBJ2-5	.	TRBV10-3	TGTGCCATCAGTGACGGGGGCAGGGAGACCCAGTACTTC	CAISDGGRETQYF
many	TRBJ2-2	.	TRBV12-5	TGTGCTAGTGGTTTAGGGACCGGGGAGCTGTTTTTT	CASGLGTGELFF
few	TRBJ2-1	TRBD2	TRBV5-8	TGTGCCAGCAGCTTGGGTGCTAGCGGAATCAATGAGCAGTTCTTC	CASSLGASGINEQFF
.	TRBJ1-1	TRBD1	TRBV3-1	TGTGCCAGCAGCCAAGATCCCCGGACAGGGGTAGGAACTGAAGCTTTCTTT	CASSQDPRTGVGTEAFF
few	TRBJ2-1	TRBD2	TRBV7-9	TGTGCCAGCAGCCACGGACTAGCGGGGGTCCGGGATGAGCAGTTCTTC	CASSHGLAGVRDEQFF
many	TRBJ2-1	.	TRBV7-8	TGTGCCACTTGTGCAGGGGAAACCTACAATGAGCAGTTCTTC	CATCAGETYNEQFF
.	TRBJ2-1	.	TRBV4-1	TGCGCCAGCAGCCACAGGGGGGGGGCGCTCCATGAGCAGTTCTTC	CASSHRGGALHEQFF
.	TRBJ2-1	TRBD2	TRBV2	TGTGCCAGCAGTGACCCCATGGCGGGGGGCCCTGAGCAGTTCTTC	CASSDPMAGGPEQFF
.	TRBJ2-2	TRBD2	TRBV6-1	TGTGCCAGCAGTTCTATACTAGCGGGTTTAACCGGGGAGCTGTTTTTT	CASSSILAGLTGELFF
.	TRBJ2-1	.	TRBV7-2	TGTGCCTGCAGCTTAGAACTTGACAATGAGCAGTTCTTC	CACSLELDNEQFF
.	TRBJ1-2	TRBD1	TRBV7-8	TGTGCCAGCAGCTTAGTGGGACAGACCTCGGACTATGGCTACACCTTC	CASSLVGQTSDYGYTF
few	TRBJ1-1	.	TRBV12-3/TRBV12-4	TGTGTCAGCAGTTTTCCCGGCGGCACTGAAGCTTTCTTT	CVSSFPGGTEAFF
few	TRBJ1-1	.	TRBV19	TGTGCCAGTAGTATCTGGGAGAACACTGAAGCTTTCTTT	CASSIWENTEAFF
.	TRBJ1-6	.	TRBV2	TGTGCCAGCGCCTCAGGGAAGTATTCACCCCTCCACTTT	CASASGKYSPLHF
.	TRBJ2-5	.	TRBV5-4	TGTGCCAGCAGCCCCGTGGGGGGCCAAGAGGCCCAGTACTTC	CASSPVGGQEAQYF
few	TRBJ2-3	.	TRBV6-1	TGTGCCAGCAGTGACCCAGGGGGCACAGATACGCAGTATTTT	CASSDPGGTDTQYF
many	TRBJ1-1	TRBD1	TRBV7-9	TGTGCCAGCTCCGGACAGGGGCAAGCTGAAGCTTTCTTT	CASSGQGQAEAFF
few	TRBJ1-2	.	TRBV7-9	TGTGCCACCTACGGACTCTCACCGGGGACGCCCTCCTATGGCTACACCTTC	CATYGLSPGTPSYGYTF
.	TRBJ2-2	TRBD2	TRBV7-6	TGTGCCAGCAGATTAGGGACTAGCAGCGGGACCGGGGAGCTGTTTTTT	CASRLGTSSGTGELFF